The 4 T cell receptor beta chains in this list originate from one sample, sequenced in a study of blood T cell repertoires in COVID-19. Sequencing used immunoSEQ multiplex PCR; TCRdb keeps in-frame clones, though not all of them. The sample records about 76,000 clones, 80% to 85% being singletons. Sequencing used peripheral blood. These receptors were taken from a human donor in a cohort sampled during active COVID-19.

The chain carries TRBV19 and TRBJ1-5; TRBD1 might be the D (6 bases). CDR3 length equals 17 residues. Germline V gene sequence: CDR1 LNHDA, CDR2 SQIVND (reference sequence). Trimming removed 4 bases from V and 0 bases from J, with 16 bases in between. CDR3 DNA: TGTGCCAGTAGTAAGGGCTCACAGGGTTATAGCAATCAGCCCCAGCATTTT. Its protein product is CASSKGSQGYSNQPQHF.

This chain joins TRBV11-2 and TRBJ2-1, with 11 bases aligning to TRBD2. V lost 5 bases and J lost 9; bases outside the gene matches: 9. This CDR3 has 15 amino acids. The germline gives CDR1 SGHAT, CDR2 FQNNGV. Here the CDR3 DNA reads TGTGCCAGCAGCCCCCAGGGACTAGCGGTCGGTGAGCAGTTCTTC. This translates into CASSPQGLAVGEQFF.

This chain links TRBV7-3 with TRBJ1-1; 8 bases map to TRBD1. Germline V CDR1 and CDR2: SGHTA, FQGTGA. The CDR3 totals 15 residues. The V gene end was trimmed by 1 base and the J gene end by 5 bases; junction bases not matched to a gene: 6. The CDR3 DNA follows: TGTGCCAGCAGCTTAATGGCAGGGGGCGTTACTGAAGCTTTCTTT. Translating it yields CASSLMAGGVTEAFF. The full variable domain, completed using reference TRBV7-3 and TRBJ1-1, is GAGVSQTPSNKVTEKGKYVELRCDPISGHTALYWYRQSLGQGPEFLIYFQGTGAADDSGLPNDRFFAVRPEGSVSTLKIQRTERGDSAVYLCASSLMAGGVTEAFFGQGTRLTVV.

The chain has TRBV19 and TRBJ1-6; 10 bases are a match to TRBD1. Germline-derived CDR1 and CDR2 are LNHDA and SQIVND (reference sequence). V was clipped by 5 bases and J by 8 bases; unmatched bases: 9. CDR3 length equals 16 residues. CDR3 bases: TGTGCCAGTAGTGCGACCCGGGACAGGGGTTATTCACCCCTCCACTTT. Encoded protein: CASSATRDRGYSPLHF.